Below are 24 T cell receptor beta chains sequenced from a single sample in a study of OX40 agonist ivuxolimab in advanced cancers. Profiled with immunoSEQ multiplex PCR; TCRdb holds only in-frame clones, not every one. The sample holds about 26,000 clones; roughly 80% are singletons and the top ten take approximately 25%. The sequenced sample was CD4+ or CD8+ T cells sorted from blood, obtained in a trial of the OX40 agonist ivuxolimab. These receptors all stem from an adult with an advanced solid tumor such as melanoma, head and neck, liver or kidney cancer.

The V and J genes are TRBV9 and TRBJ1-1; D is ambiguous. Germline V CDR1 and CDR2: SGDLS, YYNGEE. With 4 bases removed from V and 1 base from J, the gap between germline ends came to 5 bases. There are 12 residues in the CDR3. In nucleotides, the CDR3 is TGTGCCAGCAGCCGACAGAACACTGAAGCTTTCTTT. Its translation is CASSRQNTEAFF.

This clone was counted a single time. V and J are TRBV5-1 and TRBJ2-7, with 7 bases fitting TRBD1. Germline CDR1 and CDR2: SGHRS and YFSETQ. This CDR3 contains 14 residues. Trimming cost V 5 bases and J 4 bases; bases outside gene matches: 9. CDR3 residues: CASRRETGAYEQYF. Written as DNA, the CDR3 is TGCGCCAGCAGAAGGGAAACAGGGGCTTACGAGCAGTACTTC.

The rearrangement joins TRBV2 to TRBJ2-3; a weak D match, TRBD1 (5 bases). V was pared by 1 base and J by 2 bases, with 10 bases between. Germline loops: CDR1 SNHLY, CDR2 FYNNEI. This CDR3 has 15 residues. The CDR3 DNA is TGTGCCAGCAGTGAAGGGGGCAGTAACACAGATACGCAGTATTTT. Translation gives CASSEGGSNTDTQYF. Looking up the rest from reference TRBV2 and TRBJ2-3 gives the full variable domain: EPEVTQTPSHQVTQMGQEVILRCVPISNHLYFYWYRQILGQKVEFLVSFYNNEISEKSEIFDDQFSVERPDGSNFTLKIRSTKLEDSAMYFCASSEGGSNTDTQYFGPGTRLTVL.

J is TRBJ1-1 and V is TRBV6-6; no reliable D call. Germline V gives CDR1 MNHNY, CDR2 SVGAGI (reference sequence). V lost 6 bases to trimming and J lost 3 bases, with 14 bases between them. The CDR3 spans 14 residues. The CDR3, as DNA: TGTGCCAGCAGCGAGAACGGGGTCCACACTGAAGCTTTCTTT. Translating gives CASSENGVHTEAFF.

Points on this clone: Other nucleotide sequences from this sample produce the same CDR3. The CDR3 protein is CASSESGTGGEQYF. CDR3 DNA sequence: TGCGCCAGCAGTGAATCGGGGACAGGGGGCGAGCAGTACTTC. The chain has TRBV10-1 and TRBJ2-7; 11 nucleotides line up with TRBD1. The CDR3 consists of 14 residues. V gave up 3 bases and J gave up 6 bases; unmatched junction bases: 4. The germline gives CDR1 WNHNN, CDR2 SYGVQD (reference sequence).

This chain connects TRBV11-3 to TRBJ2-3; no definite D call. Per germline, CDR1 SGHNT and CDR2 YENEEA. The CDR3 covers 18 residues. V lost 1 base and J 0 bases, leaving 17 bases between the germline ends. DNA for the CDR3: TGTGCCAGCAGCTTAGGTGACAATAGGGCCCCCAGCACAGATACGCAGTATTTT. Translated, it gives CASSLGDNRAPSTDTQYF.

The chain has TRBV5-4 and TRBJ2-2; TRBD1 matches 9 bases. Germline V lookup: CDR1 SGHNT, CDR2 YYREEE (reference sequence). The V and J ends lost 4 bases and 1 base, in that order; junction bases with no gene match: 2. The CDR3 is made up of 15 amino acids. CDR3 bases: TGTGCCAGCAGCACGACAGGGGGGAACACCGGGGAGCTGTTTTTT. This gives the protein CASSTTGGNTGELFF.

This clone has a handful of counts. The chain's CDR3 is CASSQVVEGYEQYF. CDR3 nucleotide sequence: TGCGCCAGCAGCCAAGTGGTCGAGGGGTACGAGCAGTACTTC. V is TRBV4-3 and J is TRBJ2-7; D is possibly TRBD1 or TRBD2 (5 bases each). The CDR3 consists of 14 residues. Germline V lookup: CDR1 LGHNA, CDR2 YSLEER. Trimming left V 1 base short and J 4 bases short, with 11 bases between.

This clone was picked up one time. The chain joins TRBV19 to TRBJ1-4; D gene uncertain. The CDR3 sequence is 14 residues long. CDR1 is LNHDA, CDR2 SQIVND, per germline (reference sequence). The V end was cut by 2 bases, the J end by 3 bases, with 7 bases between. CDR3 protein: CASSIRAANEKLFF. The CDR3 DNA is TGTGCCAGTAGTATAAGGGCAGCTAATGAAAAACTGTTTTTT.

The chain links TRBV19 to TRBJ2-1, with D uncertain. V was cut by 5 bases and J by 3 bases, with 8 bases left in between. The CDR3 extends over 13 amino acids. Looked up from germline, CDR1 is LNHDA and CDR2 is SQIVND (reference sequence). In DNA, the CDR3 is TGTGCCAGTAGTTTTTCTCTCTACAATGAGCAGTTCTTC. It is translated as CASSFSLYNEQFF.

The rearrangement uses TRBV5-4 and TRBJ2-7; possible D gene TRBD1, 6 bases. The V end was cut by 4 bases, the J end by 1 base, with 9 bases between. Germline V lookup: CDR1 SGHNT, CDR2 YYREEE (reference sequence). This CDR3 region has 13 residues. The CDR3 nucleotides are TGTGCCAGCAGCGGGGGACAATCCTACGAGCAGTACTTC. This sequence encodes CASSGGQSYEQYF.

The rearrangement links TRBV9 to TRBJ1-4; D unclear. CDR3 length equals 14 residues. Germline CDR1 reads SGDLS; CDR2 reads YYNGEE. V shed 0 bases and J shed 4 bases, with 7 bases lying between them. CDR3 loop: CASSVGAGNEKLFF. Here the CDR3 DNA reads TGTGCCAGCAGCGTAGGGGCCGGTAATGAAAAACTGTTTTTT.

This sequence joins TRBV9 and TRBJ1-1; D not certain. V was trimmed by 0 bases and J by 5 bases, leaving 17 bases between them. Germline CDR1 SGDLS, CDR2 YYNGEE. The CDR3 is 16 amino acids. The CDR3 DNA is TGTGCCAGCAGCGTAGAGGCGGGGAACCTGGGTACTGAAGCTTTCTTT. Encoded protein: CASSVEAGNLGTEAFF.

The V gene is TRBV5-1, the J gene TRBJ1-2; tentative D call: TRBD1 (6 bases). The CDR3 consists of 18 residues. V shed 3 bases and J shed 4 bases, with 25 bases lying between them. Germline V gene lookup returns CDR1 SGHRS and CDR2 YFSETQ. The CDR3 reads CASSYAPQDYRDGYGYTF. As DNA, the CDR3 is TGCGCCAGCAGCTACGCTCCACAAGATTACAGGGATGGCTATGGCTACACCTTC.

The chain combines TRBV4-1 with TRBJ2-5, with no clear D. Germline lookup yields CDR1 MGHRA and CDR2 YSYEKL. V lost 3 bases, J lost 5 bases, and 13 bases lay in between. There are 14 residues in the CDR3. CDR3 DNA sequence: TGCGCCAGCAGCCATTTCCTAGAGAAGGAGACCCAGTACTTC. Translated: CASSHFLEKETQYF.

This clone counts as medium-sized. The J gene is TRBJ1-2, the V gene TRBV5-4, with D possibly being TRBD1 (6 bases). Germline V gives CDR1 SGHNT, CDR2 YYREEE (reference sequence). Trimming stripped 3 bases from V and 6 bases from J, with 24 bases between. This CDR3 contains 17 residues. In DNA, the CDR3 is TGTGCCAGCAGCTCCGGAGGGTCTGACAGGTCAGGGGATGGCTACACCTTC. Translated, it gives CASSSGGSDRSGDGYTF.

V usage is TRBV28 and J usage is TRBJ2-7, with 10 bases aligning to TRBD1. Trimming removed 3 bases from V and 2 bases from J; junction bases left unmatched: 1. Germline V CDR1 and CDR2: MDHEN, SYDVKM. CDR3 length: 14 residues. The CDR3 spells CASSFGTGAYEQYF. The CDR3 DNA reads TGTGCCAGCAGTTTCGGGACAGGGGCCTACGAGCAGTACTTC.

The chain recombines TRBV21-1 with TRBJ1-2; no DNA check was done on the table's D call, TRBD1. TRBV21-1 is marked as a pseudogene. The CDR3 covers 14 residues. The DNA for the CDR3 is TGTGCCAGCAGCAAGACAGGGTCTAACTATGGCTACACCTTC. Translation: CASSKTGSNYGYTF.

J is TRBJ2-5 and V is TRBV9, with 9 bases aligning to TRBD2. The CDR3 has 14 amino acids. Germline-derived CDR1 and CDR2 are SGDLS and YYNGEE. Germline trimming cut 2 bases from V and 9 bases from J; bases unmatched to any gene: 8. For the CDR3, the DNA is TGTGCCAGCAGCGTCGGCGGGGGGGCCAGGTCCCAGTACTTC. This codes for CASSVGGGARSQYF.

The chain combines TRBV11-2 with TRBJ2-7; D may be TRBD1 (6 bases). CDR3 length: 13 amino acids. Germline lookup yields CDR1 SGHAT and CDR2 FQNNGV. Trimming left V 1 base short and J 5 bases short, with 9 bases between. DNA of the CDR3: TGTGCCAGCAGCTTAGTTGGGGGCAACGAGCAGTACTTC. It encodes CASSLVGGNEQYF. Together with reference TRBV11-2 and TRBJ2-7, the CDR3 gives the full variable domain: EAGVAQSPRYKIIEKRQSVAFWCNPISGHATLYWYQQILGQGPKLLIQFQNNGVVDDSQLPKDRFSAERLKGVDSTLKIQPAKLEDSAVYLCASSLVGGNEQYFGPGTRLTVT.

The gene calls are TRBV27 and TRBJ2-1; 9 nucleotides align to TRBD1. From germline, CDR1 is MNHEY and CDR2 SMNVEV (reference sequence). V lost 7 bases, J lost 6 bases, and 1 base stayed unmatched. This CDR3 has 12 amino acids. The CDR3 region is CASMTGGNEQFF. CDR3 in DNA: TGTGCCAGCATGACAGGGGGCAATGAGCAGTTCTTC.

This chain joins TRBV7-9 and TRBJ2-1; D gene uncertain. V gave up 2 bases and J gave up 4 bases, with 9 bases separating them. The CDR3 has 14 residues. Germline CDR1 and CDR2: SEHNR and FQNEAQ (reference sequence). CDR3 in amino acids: CASSLPGDYNEQFF. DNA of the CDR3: TGTGCCAGCAGCTTACCTGGAGATTACAATGAGCAGTTCTTC.

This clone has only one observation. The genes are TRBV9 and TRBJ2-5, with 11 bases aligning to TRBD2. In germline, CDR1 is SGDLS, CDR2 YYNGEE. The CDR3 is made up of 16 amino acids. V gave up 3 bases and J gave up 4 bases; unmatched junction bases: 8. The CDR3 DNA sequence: TGTGCCAGCAGCGCAGACTCCGGGACTAGCGGAGAGACCCAGTACTTC. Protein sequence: CASSADSGTSGETQYF. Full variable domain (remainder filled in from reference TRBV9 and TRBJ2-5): DSGVTQTPKHLITATGQRVTLRCSPRSGDLSVYWYQQSLDQGLQFLIQYYNGEERAKGNILERFSAQQFPDLHSELNLSSLELGDSALYFCASSADSGTSGETQYFGPGTRLLVL.

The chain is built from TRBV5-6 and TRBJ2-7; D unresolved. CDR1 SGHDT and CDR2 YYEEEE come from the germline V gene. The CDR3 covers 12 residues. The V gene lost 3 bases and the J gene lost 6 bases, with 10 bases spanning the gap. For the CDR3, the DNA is TGTGCCAGCAGCTCCAGTATCCTCGAGCAGTACTTC. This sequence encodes CASSSSILEQYF.